The sequence of this T cell receptor (beta chain) was determined in a study of cytomegalovirus exposure and HLA in healthy donors. PCR used 60 Vbeta primers and 13 Jbeta primers. As handled by the study authors: A follow-up analysis tallied around 80 million unique TCR beta chains, roughly 10 million shared. Libraries were prepared by immunoSEQ multiplex PCR; TCRdb keeps only in-frame clonotypes and omits some of them. The DNA gave D and trimming, while V, J and clone size come from that table. The table records more than 85,000 clones, approximately 69% of them present only once. Looked up from germline, CDR1 is MNHNS and CDR2 is SASEGT. The CDR3 contains 14 residues. With 9 bases clipped from V and 6 bases from J, the junction kept 7 bases outside the gene matches. Findings and caveats of the study: In a later analysis, several top co-occurrence clusters appeared linked to parvovirus B19, influenza, CMV and Epstein-Barr virus. The Asian-associated ancestry cluster reportedly had fewer N-insertions than the 666-donor mean in a later analysis. Published work reported that the classifier diagnosed cytomegalovirus status with high specificity and sensitivity.

Details on this clone: As yet, its antigen is unknown.

The receptor's source is a man younger than 45 in good health and CMV-seronegative. The chain recombines TRBV6-1 with TRBJ1-4; 10 nucleotides line up with TRBD1. The specimen was PBMCs. The DNA for the CDR3 is TGTGCCAGTGATGGGACAGGGGATTATGAAAAACTGTTTTTT. Its protein product is CASDGTGDYEKLFF.